The clone carrying this T cell receptor beta chain has a handful of counts. The antigen is unknown. The source of the sample is a study of blood T cells in healthy people across ages. Study outcomes and limitations: Diversity estimated from one million T cells was considered an underestimate.

Primers used in a second PCR of about 7 to 12 cycles were a sample-barcoded 5' primer and a J-beta primer mix. TCRdb recomputed calls from the 5' RACE reads with MiXCR, one row per CDR3 protein. The data contain around 650,000 distinct CDR3 sequences, 32% of them singletons. The sequencing sample was made of blood. This receptor was identified in a woman of 80 years or more in good health.

The CDR3 bases are TGCAGTGCTAAGGGACAGGGAGGCCAGCCCCAGCATTTT. Translated, it gives CSAKGQGGQPQHF. The V and J genes are TRBV20-1 and TRBJ1-5, with 9 bases that match TRBD1. The CDR3 covers 13 residues. V shed 4 bases, J shed 7 bases, and the junction held 5 bases outside the gene matches. Looked up from germline, CDR1 is DFQATT and CDR2 is SNEGSKA (reference sequence).